The present TCR beta chain was sequenced within a study of HIV-infected patients and healthy controls (dated by TCRdb to between 2013 and 2015). Concerning the study at large: The study tested whether deep TCR repertoire sequencing of HIV patients' small blood samples could capture immune perturbation and reconstitution.

Whole blood was used without fractionating the cells, so the repertoire represented all peripheral T cells without sorting. Ten uninfected healthy donors were sampled as controls, and about 40% of these ten donors were sampled twice roughly 14 weeks apart. For RNA extraction, less than 3 ml of peripheral blood was drawn into Tempus tubes. Residual genomic DNA was removed with the TURBO-DNase kit and globin mRNA was depleted with GLOBINclear. Cut back by 4 bases and 0 bases, the V and J ends lie 8 bases apart. Per the germline V gene, SNHLY is the CDR1 and FYNNEI is the CDR2. The CDR3 contains 14 residues, cysteine and phenylalanine counted. The read is trimmed to its CDR3 DNA, 42 bases read in frame from base 1. Reverse transcription of approximately 530 ng RNA was performed with SuperScript III using primers directed against the alpha and beta constant regions. Separate libraries for the alpha and beta chains were generated through chain-specific third strand synthesis that incorporated multiplexing indices. The protocol used a single primer pair to amplify all rearrangements within a chain, which avoided primer bias, and attached molecular barcodes to each cDNA molecule. T4 RNA Ligase 1 joined purified cDNA to a 5' RACE adapter that carried a random hexamer and the SP2 sequencing primer site. The authors primed second strand synthesis from the SP2 site with Phusion polymerase and used slow temperature ramps to favor optimal annealing. Joined together, two random hexamer sequences that had both been added before amplification formed the 12-nucleotide barcode of each molecule. A short first PCR added P5 and P7 adapter elements plus a second index, followed by an approximately 23-cycle amplification PCR with P5s and P7 primers. A total of about 30 PCR cycles were applied to the libraries, which were quantified on a Qubit, sized on a Bioanalyzer, and diluted to 4 nM. Sequencing of the normalized libraries was done on an Illumina MiSeq using 2 x 250 paired-end kits. MinElute columns were the means by which the reverse transcription reactions were cleaned up, and the reactions were eluted into approximately 10 ul Tris-Cl. A 1:1 ratio of AMPure XP beads was used to clean the adapter ligations after they had run for roughly 20 hours at 16 degrees C. The study's own analysis went as follows. A modified Decombinator that output V, J, insert and barcode information was used to process the demultiplexed FASTQ files. Sequences sharing a barcode but differing from the dominant sequence were discarded as errors, and barcodes clustered at Levenshtein distance 3 were counted to estimate original cDNA molecules. Downstream analyses used R packages ineq, vegan, igraph and RCytoscape, with IMGT nomenclature and CDR3 definitions. To avoid skew from clonal expansion, each TCR was counted once, and V gene usage was computed over distinct sequences. Whenever two unique CDR3 amino acid sequences within a donor differed by a single Levenshtein edit, similarity networks linked them. Published HIV-specific CDR3s (around 92 alpha, approximately 700 beta) and CMV-specific CDR3s (roughly 13 alpha, under 300 beta) were assembled and queried against the repertoires. Random subsampling to size-matched repertoires showed patients' decreased diversity was not caused by their lower sequence numbers. The public sequencing data were trimmed at Q25 with fastp and processed into clonotypes with MiXCR by TCRdb, which kept only in-frame beta chains. Duplicate CDR3 protein sequences are folded into a single record with the most common DNA and genes. TCRdb's processing, not the authors', yielded these V and J calls. The sample table shows 18,000 or so distinct CDR3 sequences, and around 8.2% are seen once. Of the sample, 6.5% to 8% is held by the ten largest clones.

In its sample, this clonotype comes out as medium-sized (0.01 to 0.1%). The antigen this receptor binds is unknown. No qualities accompany the bases; no much larger clone lies one base away. The research as a whole found: The use of whole blood limited sequencing depth and precluded separation of the dynamics of distinct T-cell subpopulations. Healthy controls shared more CDR3s between individuals than HIV+ patients, by Jaccard index and by count of highly shared sequences. MAIT cell alpha-chain CDR3s were found at high frequency in healthy controls but were severely depleted in HIV+ repertoires. Compared with controls, HIV-infected patients showed significantly different mean usage of eight alpha and eight beta V genes. Alpha-beta chain pairing was not determined in the samples. The study cohorts differed slightly in age and sex profile, but those differences did not account for the observed differences in diversity. Only sixteen HIV-infected individuals were processed, which the authors considered a major limit on how widely the findings apply. In the study, no determination of donor HLA types was made. During therapy, a significant decrease in frequency was seen for HIV-associated CDR3s, whereas no significant change was found for CMV-associated CDR3s, although most of them became more frequent. Oligoclonality may be reflected in the significantly higher mean Gini indices of HIV-infected repertoires compared with controls. The apparent post-therapy recovery of the Gini index in HIV-infected patients was not reproduced in size-matched repertoire data. Unequal numbers of distinct sequences between patients and controls complicated comparisons, and size-matching overweighted rare events from HIV-infected data. Healthy control repertoires showed roughly threefold more distinct CDR3s and higher Shannon diversity than untreated HIV+ repertoires.

Sequenced input: blood. This sequence was found in an adult in good health. The chain joins TRBV2 to TRBJ2-3, with the identity of the D gene unclear. The bases are TGTGCCAGCAGTGTAGTCGGTAGCACAGATACGCAGTATTTT. This codes for CASSVVGSTDTQYF.